Sequencing of this TCR beta chain was carried out in a study of monozygotic twins with inflammatory bowel disease. CDR1 is SQVTM and CDR2 is ANQGSEA in the germline V gene. CDR3 size: 16 residues. Researchers used about 3,400 ng of total RNA for each TCR library. TCRdb reprocessed the 5' RACE reads; each CDR3 protein has one entry and no DNA is given. Recorded here are tens of thousands of distinct CDR3 sequences; the top ten clones represent around 6.8%. The specimen sequenced was blood. The chain recombines TRBV29-1 with TRBJ2-7; TCRdb designates TRBD1, a call that cannot be tested without DNA. This TCR derives from a human donor with ulcerative colitis or Crohn's disease, or a healthy co-twin of an affected twin (not recorded which). CDR3 region: CSAGRRHGLEPYEQYF.